These 32 T cell receptor beta chains share one sample of origin, sequenced in a study of identical twins. MiXCR, run by TCRdb on the 5' RACE reads, gives a single entry per CDR3 protein. The data hold about 660,000 distinct CDR3 sequences, with roughly 8% observed a single time. The same data also went into a second study, on yellow fever vaccine responses in identical twins.

The material sequenced was PBMCs. Source of these receptors: a woman aged 18-30 years in good health.

The table lists this clonotype with many counts. The J gene is TRBJ2-7, the V gene TRBV12-3 or TRBV12-4; D possibly corresponds to TRBD1 (5 bases). This CDR3 region has 14 residues. Between the trimmed V and J ends, which lost 0 bases and 3 bases, there was a span of 9 bases. CDR3 sequence reads: CASSLAGANYEQYF. The DNA for the CDR3 is TGTGCCAGCAGTTTAGCAGGGGCGAACTACGAGCAGTACTTC.

The chain couples TRBV19 to TRBJ2-5, with 7 bases lining up with TRBD2. J lost 4 bases, V lost 3 bases, and 8 bases had no gene match. The CDR3 length is 15 residues. Germline V gene lookup returns CDR1 LNHDA and CDR2 SQIVND (reference sequence). The CDR3 is CASSILAEGLETQYF. For the CDR3, the DNA is TGTGCCAGTAGTATCCTAGCGGAGGGGCTAGAGACCCAGTACTTC.

The genes are TRBV7-9 and TRBJ2-7, with TRBD2 matching over 8 bases. V was clipped by 5 bases and J by 3 bases; unmatched bases: 6. Germline V lookup: CDR1 SEHNR, CDR2 FQNEAQ (reference sequence). This CDR3 spans 14 amino acids. CDR3 protein: CASSPGGLRYEQYF. In nucleotides, the CDR3 is TGTGCCAGCAGCCCGGGGGGGCTCCGCTACGAGCAGTACTTC.

In this sample, this clonotype turned up a few times. V usage is TRBV2 and J usage is TRBJ1-2; 7 bases map to TRBD1. This CDR3 spans 12 amino acids. With V trimmed by 8 bases and J by 2 bases, 2 bases remained unmatched. Germline lookup yields CDR1 SNHLY and CDR2 FYNNEI. CDR3 DNA: TGTGCCAGCCGACAGGGAAACTATGGCTACACCTTC. Protein product: CASRQGNYGYTF.

V gene TRBV5-6 combines with J gene TRBJ2-7, with D perhaps matching TRBD1 (5 bases). Germline-derived CDR1 and CDR2 are SGHDT and YYEEEE. The CDR3 loop spans 16 amino acids. With 7 bases removed from V and 5 bases from J, the gap between germline ends came to 25 bases. CDR3 sequence reads: CASHMTARSVNNEQYF. DNA for the CDR3: TGTGCCAGCCACATGACAGCCCGAAGCGTAAACAACGAGCAGTACTTC. Using reference TRBV5-6 and TRBJ2-7 for the parts outside the CDR3, the full variable domain is DAGVTQSPTHLIKTRGQQVTLRCSPKSGHDTVSWYQQALGQGPQFIFQYYEEEERQRGNFPDRFSGHQFPNYSSELNVNALLLGDSALYLCASHMTARSVNNEQYFGPGTRLTVT.

This clonotype was counted many times. The genes are TRBV25-1 and TRBJ2-2; 7 bases fit TRBD2. The CDR3 sequence is 13 residues long. Germline-derived CDR1 and CDR2 are MGHDK and SYGVNS. V dropped 7 bases and J dropped 1; count of bases not matched to a gene: 0. CDR3 coding DNA: TGTGCCAGCACGGGGGGGAACACCGGGGAGCTGTTTTTT. Residues: CASTGGNTGELFF.

This chain joins TRBV20-1 and TRBJ2-7; D remains ambiguous. Trimming cost V 3 bases and J 2 bases, with 8 bases left between them. In germline, CDR1 is DFQATT, CDR2 SNEGSKA (reference sequence). This CDR3 region has 12 residues. As DNA, the CDR3 is TGCAGTGCTAGGTTACTTACCTACGAGCAGTACTTC. Protein: CSARLLTYEQYF.

This clonotype was seen many times. The chain carries TRBV5-6 and TRBJ2-1; tentative D call: TRBD2 (5 bases). Trimming pared 5 bases from V and 7 bases from J, leaving 10 bases between. CDR1 and CDR2 from the germline V gene are SGHDT and YYEEEE. This CDR3 has 12 amino acids. The CDR3 region is CASSVGGNEQFF. In DNA form, the CDR3 reads TGTGCCAGCAGTGTAGGAGGAAATGAGCAGTTCTTC.

This clonotype was detected only a few times. The rearrangement joins TRBV28 to TRBJ1-5; no firm D call. The germline V gene has CDR1 MDHEN and CDR2 SYDVKM. The ends were cut back, 2 bases at V and 0 bases at J, with 8 bases in the middle. This CDR3 has 15 amino acids. The CDR3 loop is CASSLARVSNQPQHF. CDR3 coding DNA: TGTGCCAGCAGTTTAGCACGGGTTAGCAATCAGCCCCAGCATTTT.

There are a few counts of this clonotype. The V call is TRBV24-1, the J call TRBJ2-2; 8 bases are a match to TRBD1. Germline V gene lookup returns CDR1 KGHDR and CDR2 SFDVKD. V shed 2 bases and J 6 bases; nucleotides not matched to a gene: 1. The CDR3 length is 14 residues. The CDR3 region has the DNA TGTGCCACCAGTGATTGGGGACAGGCCGGGGAGCTGTTTTTT. This translates into CATSDWGQAGELFF.

This clonotype was observed a handful of times. The rearrangement joins TRBV11-2 to TRBJ2-7; D is ambiguous. Trimming pared 1 base from V and 2 bases from J, leaving 12 bases between. The length of the CDR3 is 15 residues. Germline CDR1 is SGHAT and CDR2 is FQNNGV. For the CDR3, the DNA is TGTGCCAGCAGCTTAGTTTCAGGCTGGGCCTACGAGCAGTACTTC. It is translated as CASSLVSGWAYEQYF.

There are a few counts of this clonotype. This chain uses TRBV20-1 with TRBJ2-5, with D unresolved. Germline V gene sequence: CDR1 DFQATT, CDR2 SNEGSKA (reference sequence). The germline V and J ends were trimmed by 6 bases and 2 bases, with 16 bases remaining between them. The CDR3 is made up of 14 amino acids. The CDR3 region is CSAPPGLPQETQYF. The CDR3 nucleotides are TGCAGTGCCCCTCCAGGCCTACCACAAGAGACCCAGTACTTC.

On this clonotype: A junction end diverges from the germline sequence, so it may reflect a read error. The rearrangement joins TRBV5-1 to TRBJ2-3; TRBD2 agrees at 14 bases. Germline-derived CDR1 and CDR2 are SGHRS and YFSETQ. The CDR3 length is 16 residues. The CDR3 loop reads CASSLGLAGVSDTQYF. The CDR3 DNA sequence: TGCGCCAGCAGTTTGGGACTAGCGGGGGTCTCAGATACGCAGTATTTT.

This clonotype was picked up a small number of times. V gene TRBV5-1 combines with J gene TRBJ2-3; no definite D call. This CDR3 has 15 amino acids. The V end lost 1 base, the J end lost 2 bases, and 11 bases lay between the germline ends. CDR1 and CDR2 from the germline V gene are SGHRS and YFSETQ. The CDR3 nucleotides read TGCGCCAGCAGCTTGTCGGGCCCCAACACAGATACGCAGTATTTT. Its translation: CASSLSGPNTDTQYF.

Concerning this clonotype itself: At one boundary the junction diverges from the germline segment, which might be a read error. This chain uses TRBV4-1 with TRBJ2-6; D may be TRBD2 (6 bases). Germline V CDR1 and CDR2: MGHRA, YSYEKL. The CDR3 is made up of 21 amino acids. CDR3 sequence (DNA): TGCGCCAGCAGCCAAGATTTTTACCCCGGAGGGCGGTACTCTGGGGCCAACGTCCCGACTTTC. Translated, it gives CASSQDFYPGGRYSGANVPTF.

The chain uses TRBV7-2 and TRBJ2-7; D gene unclear. V was trimmed by 8 bases and J by 6 bases, leaving 17 bases between them. Germline loops: CDR1 SGHTA, CDR2 FQGNSA. This CDR3 region has 13 residues. The CDR3 DNA reads TGTGCCAGCGCACGCGGTGTGGTCGGCGAGCAGTACTTC. Encoded protein: CASARGVVGEQYF.

The genes are TRBV18 and TRBJ2-5; perhaps TRBD2 as D (6 bases). The CDR3 is made up of 18 amino acids. CDR1 KGHSH and CDR2 LQKENI come from the germline V gene. The V end lost 2 bases, the J end lost 1 base, and 20 bases lay between the germline ends. The CDR3 protein is CASSPSLSSGRIQETQYF. The CDR3 bases are TGTGCCAGCTCACCAAGTTTGAGTAGCGGAAGAATCCAAGAGACCCAGTACTTC.

V is TRBV3-1 and J is TRBJ2-2; D is uncertain. Germline assignment: CDR1 LGHDT and CDR2 YNNKEL (reference sequence). The length of the CDR3 is 14 residues. The V gene lost 7 bases and the J gene lost 6 bases, with 15 bases spanning the gap. The CDR3 nucleotides are TGTGCCAGCACATTAGCCGTACCAGCCGGGGAGCTGTTTTTT. It specifies CASTLAVPAGELFF. Together with reference TRBV3-1 and TRBJ2-2, the CDR3 gives the full variable domain: DTAVSQTPKYLVTQMGNDKSIKCEQNLGHDTMYWYKQDSKKFLKIMFSYNNKELIINETVPNRFSPKSPDKAHLNLHINSLELGDSAVYFCASTLAVPAGELFFGEGSRLTVL.

The genes are TRBV15 and TRBJ2-2; the D is unclear. V lost 0 bases, J lost 0 bases, and 11 bases lay in between. The CDR3 has 17 residues. The germline V gene encodes CDR1 LNHNV and CDR2 YYDKDF (reference sequence). CDR3 in DNA: TGTGCCACCAGCAGAGATAGGTCGCTGGCGAACACCGGGGAGCTGTTTTTT. It encodes CATSRDRSLANTGELFF. Drawing the rest from reference TRBV15 and TRBJ2-2, the complete variable domain is DAMVIQNPRYQVTQFGKPVTLSCSQTLNHNVMYWYQQKSSQAPKLLFHYYDKDFNNEADTPDNFQSRRPNTSFCFLDIRSPGLGDTAMYLCATSRDRSLANTGELFFGEGSRLTVL.

As for this clonotype: One base away lies a much larger clone, so this may be a sequencing read error. The chain uses TRBV20-1 and TRBJ2-1; possibly TRBD2 for D (6 bases). The DNA end lines up better with TRBJ2-7; the J call may be wrong. Germline V lookup: CDR1 DFQATT, CDR2 SNEGSKA (reference sequence). This CDR3 has 14 residues. The DNA of the CDR3 is TGCAGTGCTAGTAGCGGACGTGAACACAATGAGCAGTACTTC. Encoded protein: CSASSGREHNEQYF.

The chain employs TRBV12-3 or TRBV12-4 and TRBJ2-7; 7 nucleotides line up with TRBD1. The V segment lost 7 bases and the J segment 2 bases; nucleotides outside the gene matches: 5. The CDR3 contains 13 residues. The CDR3 region is CASKTGTAYEQYF. The CDR3 DNA follows: TGTGCCAGCAAAACGGGGACAGCCTACGAGCAGTACTTC.

The chain recombines TRBV30 with TRBJ2-5; possible D gene TRBD1, 5 bases. Per the germline V gene, CDR1 is GTSNPN and CDR2 is SVGIG (reference sequence). This CDR3 is built from 12 residues. The V and J ends lost 7 bases and 3 bases respectively, with 12 bases between them. The DNA of the CDR3 is TGTGCCTTTGTTATAGGGGAAGAGACCCAGTACTTC. It codes for CAFVIGEETQYF.

This clonotype was detected ten times or more. V usage is TRBV20-1 and J usage is TRBJ2-5; D perhaps matches TRBD2 (5 bases). V was pared by 0 bases and J by 4 bases, with 9 bases between. Germline assignment: CDR1 DFQATT and CDR2 SNEGSKA (reference sequence). The length of the CDR3 is 13 residues. CDR3 DNA: TGCAGTGCTAGAGATCGGGGTCGAGAGACCCAGTACTTC. This encodes CSARDRGRETQYF.

This clonotype was detected ten times or more. This chain joins TRBV12-3 or TRBV12-4 and TRBJ2-1, with D unclear. The CDR3 has 12 residues. Trimming left V 3 bases short and J 9 bases short, with 9 bases between. The CDR3 protein is CASSFGLSEQFF. In DNA, the CDR3 is TGTGCCAGCAGTTTCGGGCTCTCTGAGCAGTTCTTC.

This clonotype came up a few times. The chain links TRBV7-8 to TRBJ2-3; 7 bases map to TRBD2. The CDR3 totals 16 residues. Germline V lookup: CDR1 SGHVS, CDR2 FQNEAQ. V trimming: 2 bases; J trimming: 4 bases; junction bases outside the gene matches: 9. The CDR3 region has the DNA TGTGCCAGCAGCTTAAGGGAGGGCCGTCGCGCAGATACGCAGTATTTT. This translates into CASSLREGRRADTQYF.

The J gene is TRBJ2-2, the V gene TRBV7-8, with 9 nucleotides matching TRBD1. Germline V gene sequence: CDR1 SGHVS, CDR2 FQNEAQ. Trimming at V came to 5 bases and at J to 5 bases, leaving 3 bases not matched to a gene. The CDR3 has 14 residues. The CDR3 nucleotides are TGTGCCAGCAGCACACAGGGGGCTACCGGGGAGCTGTTTTTT. This translates into CASSTQGATGELFF.

At least ten counts were recorded for this clonotype. This sequence joins TRBV5-1 and TRBJ2-1; TRBD2 agrees at 8 bases. Germline CDR1 and CDR2: SGHRS and YFSETQ. The V segment lost 5 bases and the J segment 7 bases; nucleotides outside the gene matches: 2. The CDR3 loop spans 12 amino acids. As DNA, the CDR3 is TGCGCCAGCAGGTCTAGCGGGAATGAGCAGTTCTTC. It translates to CASRSSGNEQFF.

J is TRBJ2-2 and V is TRBV5-1; D not resolved. Germline CDR1 reads SGHRS; CDR2 reads YFSETQ. CDR3 length equals 16 residues. V lost 0 bases to trimming and J lost 3 bases, with 12 bases between them. The DNA for the CDR3 is TGCGCCAGCAGCTTGGCTGGAGTTACGGACACCGGGGAGCTGTTTTTT. Protein sequence: CASSLAGVTDTGELFF.

This chain's CDR3 is CASSVGEDTEAFF. The CDR3 nucleotides read TGTGCCAGCAGCGTAGGAGAGGACACTGAAGCTTTCTTT. The chain couples TRBV9 to TRBJ1-1; D unresolved. The CDR3 has 13 amino acids. V lost 0 bases, J lost 3 bases, and 6 bases lay in between. Looked up from germline, CDR1 is SGDLS and CDR2 is YYNGEE.

This clonotype was seen more than once but under ten times. The chain has TRBV20-1 and TRBJ2-3; 7 nucleotides align to TRBD2. Per the germline V gene, CDR1 is DFQATT and CDR2 is SNEGSKA (reference sequence). The trim removed 5 bases at V and 0 bases at J, leaving 17 bases unmatched. The CDR3 is 18 residues long. The chain's CDR3 is CSAGGWVGRRTSTDTQYF. CDR3 DNA: TGCAGTGCTGGGGGGTGGGTCGGGAGGCGCACTAGCACAGATACGCAGTATTTT.

The rearrangement joins TRBV11-3 to TRBJ2-1; D is ambiguous. CDR1 SGHNT and CDR2 YENEEA come from the germline V gene. The ends were cut back, 1 base at V and 2 bases at J, with 12 bases in the middle. The CDR3 is 16 residues long. The CDR3: CASSLVGRGPYNEQFF. In DNA form, the CDR3 reads TGTGCCAGCAGCTTAGTGGGTCGAGGTCCCTACAATGAGCAGTTCTTC. The whole variable domain, filled in from reference TRBV11-3 and TRBJ2-1, reads EAGVVQSPRYKIIEKKQPVAFWCNPISGHNTLYWYLQNLGQGPELLIRYENEEAVDDSQLPKDRFSAERLKGVDSTLKIQPAELGDSAVYLCASSLVGRGPYNEQFFGPGTRLTVL.

V is TRBV7-9 and J is TRBJ2-2; D not resolved. The germline gives CDR1 SEHNR, CDR2 FQNEAQ (reference sequence). The CDR3 extends over 13 amino acids. Trimming removed 9 bases at V and 0 bases at J, with 8 bases between. The CDR3 bases are TGTGCCAGTGCTCTAGCGAACACCGGGGAGCTGTTTTTT. Translation: CASALANTGELFF.